The sequence of this T cell receptor (beta chain) was determined in a study of T cell repertoires in cytomegalovirus infection. TCRdb used MiXCR to reprocess the reads, holding one entry per CDR3 protein. This sample carries under 600,000 distinct CDR3 sequences, about 17% of them seen once, and the ten largest clones take 24%. This clonotype was counted between two and nine times. Its antigen is still unknown. Findings and caveats of the study: CMV carriers with the relevant HLA were identified by cumulative public TCR beta family frequency.

Input material: CD8+ T cells from PBMCs. The clonotype comes from a human donor in good health (CMV status not recorded). Some clones in this sample may be carry-over from other donors' samples.

Here the CDR3 reads CASTTQGNNVLTF. CDR3 coding DNA: TGTGCCAGCACTACACAGGGAAACAACGTCCTGACTTTC. This chain uses TRBV27 with TRBJ2-6; the D gene is possibly TRBD1 (6 bases). The germline V gene encodes CDR1 MNHEY and CDR2 SMNVEV (reference sequence). The CDR3 covers 13 residues. V lost 7 bases to trimming and J lost 9 bases, with 13 bases between them.